This T cell receptor (beta chain) was identified in a study of HIV-infected patients and healthy controls. Trimming at V came to 4 bases and at J to 0 bases, leaving 7 bases not matched to a gene. The CDR3 extends over 16 amino acids. TCRdb redid the calling of the 5' RACE reads with MiXCR, one entry per CDR3 protein. The table lists about 70,000 distinct CDR3 sequences, roughly a sixth of them singletons, with around 6% in the top ten. The gene calls are TRBV12-3 or TRBV12-4 and TRBJ1-1, with TRBD1 matching over 8 bases. This clonotype originated in a human donor in good health. The sequenced sample was CD4+ T cells from blood. The CDR3 protein is CASSSPGTGLNTEAFF. CDR3 in DNA: TGTGCCAGCAGTTCCCCCGGGACAGGTTTGAACACTGAAGCTTTCTTT.